The 16 T cell receptor beta chains listed next were all sequenced from one sample in a study of OX40 agonist ivuxolimab in advanced cancers. The repertoire was sequenced with immunoSEQ multiplex PCR; TCRdb's copy has only in-frame clones and lacks some. Of some 60,000 clones in the sample, approximately 91% were seen once. The starting material was CD4+ or CD8+ T cells sorted from blood, obtained in a trial of the OX40 agonist ivuxolimab. These TCRs come from an adult with an advanced solid tumor such as melanoma, head and neck, liver or kidney cancer.

The chain couples TRBV7-2 to TRBJ2-7; D not certain. There are 13 residues in the CDR3. Germline CDR1 SGHTA, CDR2 FQGNSA. Trimming left V 3 bases short and J 3 bases short, with 9 bases between. The CDR3 DNA reads TGTGCCAGCAGCTTGAGCAGGAACTACGAGCAGTACTTC. This codes for CASSLSRNYEQYF.

This clone appeared once. The chain couples TRBV10-3 to TRBJ2-2, with D maybe TRBD1 (5 bases). V lost 1 base and J lost 1, with 7 bases in between. The CDR3 covers 15 residues. CDR1 is ENHRY and CDR2 is SYGVKD in the germline V gene. CDR3 protein: CAISEFDRNTGELFF. For the CDR3, the DNA is TGTGCCATCAGTGAGTTTGACAGGAACACCGGGGAGCTGTTTTTT.

The chain couples TRBV27 to TRBJ1-4; D perhaps matches TRBD1 (5 bases). Between the trimmed V and J ends, which lost 4 bases and 4 bases, there was a span of 13 bases. This CDR3 has 15 residues. Germline V gene lookup returns CDR1 MNHEY and CDR2 SMNVEV (reference sequence). As DNA, the CDR3 is TGTGCCAGCAGTTCGCGGACAAGGTTTAATGAAAAACTGTTTTTT. This translates into CASSSRTRFNEKLFF.

The gene calls are TRBV6-6 and TRBJ2-3; a weak D match, TRBD2 (6 bases). V gave up 2 bases and J gave up 1 base, with 13 bases separating them. The CDR3 totals 16 residues. Germline assignment: CDR1 MNHNY and CDR2 SVGAGI (reference sequence). CDR3 loop: CASSYQSGLGTDTQYF. The CDR3 bases are TGTGCCAGCAGTTACCAGAGCGGGTTGGGCACAGATACGCAGTATTTT.

V usage is TRBV7-2 and J usage is TRBJ2-1; D perhaps matches TRBD2 (6 bases). With 5 bases removed from V and 4 bases from J, the gap between germline ends came to 15 bases. CDR1 and CDR2 (germline): SGHTA, FQGNSA. The CDR3 runs to 15 residues. CDR3 loop: CASSVARGTYNEQFF. The CDR3 region has the DNA TGTGCCAGCAGCGTCGCACGGGGGACGTACAATGAGCAGTTCTTC.

The chain links TRBV18 to TRBJ2-7, with 9 bases fitting TRBD1. Germline values: CDR1 KGHSH, CDR2 LQKENI. V gave up 3 bases and J gave up 3 bases; unmatched junction bases: 9. This CDR3 has 16 amino acids. As DNA, the CDR3 is TGTGCCAGCTCACCCGGCGAGGACAGGGGTGGCTACGAGCAGTACTTC. Protein product: CASSPGEDRGGYEQYF.

The rearrangement links TRBV19 to TRBJ2-3; D possibly matches TRBD1 or TRBD2 (5 bases each). Germline CDR1 reads LNHDA; CDR2 reads SQIVND (reference sequence). The germline V and J ends were trimmed by 5 bases and 3 bases, with 12 bases remaining between them. This CDR3 is 14 amino acids long. In DNA form, the CDR3 reads TGTGCCAGTAGTGCCTGGGGGAATACAGATACGCAGTATTTT. It specifies CASSAWGNTDTQYF.

The chain couples TRBV6-5 to TRBJ1-4, with 7 positions matching TRBD1. Germline loops: CDR1 MNHEY, CDR2 SVGAGI. The junction had 11 bases not matched to a gene; V was cut back by 5 bases and J by 8 bases. This CDR3 comprises 15 residues. CDR3 region: CASSRLQGDWEKLFF. The CDR3 region has the DNA TGTGCCAGCAGTAGGCTTCAGGGGGATTGGGAAAAACTGTTTTTT.

The rearrangement links TRBV2 to TRBJ2-3; D unresolved. Germline lookup yields CDR1 SNHLY and CDR2 FYNNEI. The CDR3 consists of 12 residues. Deletions cut 0 bases from V and 6 bases from J, with 4 bases between. CDR3 sequence reads: CASSEASDTQYF. The CDR3 DNA follows: TGTGCCAGCAGTGAAGCGTCCGATACGCAGTATTTT.

The gene calls are TRBV11-2 and TRBJ2-1; no clear D gene. Germline V gene lookup returns CDR1 SGHAT and CDR2 FQNNGV. The ends were cut back, 1 base at V and 0 bases at J, with 4 bases in the middle. The CDR3 loop spans 14 amino acids. CDR3 in DNA: TGTGCCAGCAGCTTAGCGAACTCCTACAATGAGCAGTTCTTC. Protein product: CASSLANSYNEQFF. The full variable domain, completed using reference TRBV11-2 and TRBJ2-1, is EAGVAQSPRYKIIEKRQSVAFWCNPISGHATLYWYQQILGQGPKLLIQFQNNGVVDDSQLPKDRFSAERLKGVDSTLKIQPAKLEDSAVYLCASSLANSYNEQFFGPGTRLTVL.

In DNA form, the CDR3 reads TGTGCCAGCAGCCAAGAAAGGGCTAATGAGCAGTTCTTC. Its protein product is CASSQERANEQFF. The J gene is TRBJ2-1, the V gene TRBV4-2; D ambiguous. The CDR3 extends over 13 amino acids. Trimming took 0 bases from V and 7 from J, leaving 7 bases between them. The germline gives CDR1 LGHNA, CDR2 YNFKEQ.

V gene TRBV28 combines with J gene TRBJ2-7; possibly TRBD1 for D (7 bases). Trimming took off 7 bases at V and 3 bases at J, with 22 bases between the two ends. CDR1 is MDHEN, CDR2 SYDVKM, per germline. CDR3 length: 16 residues. Here the CDR3 DNA reads TGTGCCAGCACTCCCAGGGGGGATACAGGGATCTACGAGCAGTACTTC. It is translated as CASTPRGDTGIYEQYF. Complete variable domain (other parts from reference TRBV28 and TRBJ2-7): DVKVTQSSRYLVKRTGEKVFLECVQDMDHENMFWYRQDPGLGLRLIYFSYDVKMKEKGDIPEGYSVSREKKERFSLILESASTNQTSMYLCASTPRGDTGIYEQYFGPGTRLTVT.

This clone was found once. The V call is TRBV28, the J call TRBJ2-2; the D call may be TRBD1 or TRBD2 (6 bases each). The germline V gene has CDR1 MDHEN and CDR2 SYDVKM. The CDR3 extends over 15 amino acids. Trimming took 4 bases from V and 5 from J, leaving 14 bases between them. CDR3 in amino acids: CASSYLRGTTGELFF. For the CDR3, the DNA is TGTGCCAGCAGTTATTTGAGGGGGACTACCGGGGAGCTGTTTTTT.

This rearrangement joins TRBV29-1 to TRBJ2-1; weak D call: TRBD2 (5 bases). CDR1 and CDR2 from the germline V gene are SQVTM and ANQGSEA. V gave up 2 bases and J gave up 2 bases, with 10 bases separating them. CDR3 length: 14 residues. The CDR3 spells CSVEYPGTYNEQFF. CDR3 sequence (DNA): TGCAGCGTTGAATACCCCGGGACCTACAATGAGCAGTTCTTC.

The gene calls are TRBV14 and TRBJ1-3; D unclear. CDR3 length: 14 residues. Germline V CDR1 and CDR2: SGHDN, FVKESK. V lost 1 base and J 0 bases, leaving 4 bases between the germline ends. In nucleotides, the CDR3 is TGTGCCAGCAGCCAAGCGAGCTCTGGAAACACCATATATTTT. This encodes CASSQASSGNTIYF.

The gene calls are TRBV19 and TRBJ1-1, with a tentative D call TRBD1 (6 bases). This CDR3 comprises 13 residues. Germline CDR1 LNHDA, CDR2 SQIVND (reference sequence). V shed 7 bases and J shed 0 bases, with 9 bases lying between them. The CDR3 spells CASKGQMNTEAFF. Here the CDR3 DNA reads TGTGCCAGTAAGGGACAAATGAACACTGAAGCTTTCTTT. The full variable domain, rest sourced from reference TRBV19 and TRBJ1-1, is DGGITQSPKYLFRKEGQNVTLSCEQNLNHDAMYWYRQDPGQGLRLIYYSQIVNDFQKGDIAEGYSVSREKKESFPLTVTSAQKNPTAFYLCASKGQMNTEAFFGQGTRLTVV.